This TCR beta chain comes out of a study of blood T cell repertoires in COVID-19. Study background: Donors in the United States, Italy and Spain gave samples during acute or convalescent COVID-19. Nucleic acid was either cDNA or gDNA, and it came from T cells, B-cell-depleted T cells, or PBMCs.

Trimming at V came to 11 bases and at J to 0 bases, leaving 4 bases not matched to a gene. The CDR3 covers 13 residues. In germline, CDR1 is MDHEN, CDR2 SYDVKM. Source study methods: Amplification of reference gene primers provided the estimated nucleated cell counts. Assay: immunoSEQ multiplex PCR; the TCRdb copy retains only in-frame clones and omits some. Clonal size and the V and J genes are those of that table, whereas D and trimming came from the DNA. Altogether 200,000 to 250,000 clones are present, about 90% being singletons, with the ten largest covering 1% to 1.5%. The sequenced material came from peripheral blood. The chain carries TRBV28 and TRBJ2-7; 10 nucleotides line up with TRBD2. The receptor was derived from a man aged 30 to 45 with acute or convalescent COVID-19. The CDR3 region is CAGSSGSSYEQYF. CDR3 DNA sequence: TGTGCCGGGTCTAGCGGGAGCTCCTACGAGCAGTACTTC.